This record looks at one T cell receptor (beta chain) sequence and its context. This record comes from a study of blood T cell repertoires in COVID-19. In the study overall: From the United States, Italy and Spain came samples of acute and convalescent COVID-19. PBMCs, B-cell-depleted T cells, or T cells provided the cDNA or gDNA that made up the material.

The germline V and J ends were trimmed by 5 bases and 5 bases, with 9 bases remaining between them. CDR1 is MNHEY, CDR2 SVGEGT, per germline. CDR3 length equals 12 residues. Per the original data handling: Researchers report that nucleated cell counts were estimated from reference gene primer amplification. The data were produced by immunoSEQ multiplex PCR, yet TCRdb's version contains in-frame clones alone and is incomplete. V and J calls and clone size are as listed in that table; D and trimming were resolved from the DNA. The sample has 200,000 to 300,000 clones; 65% to 90% are singletons. The sample taken for sequencing was peripheral blood. The sequence came from a man aged 25 to 40 with active or convalescent COVID-19. This rearrangement joins TRBV6-2 or TRBV6-3 to TRBJ1-1, with D hard to call. The CDR3 DNA follows: TGTGCCAGCAGTCAACGGGTAACTGAAGCTTTCTTT. This codes for CASSQRVTEAFF.